The rows below give T cell receptor beta chains drawn from one sample of a study of blood T cell repertoires in COVID-19. Sequenced by immunoSEQ multiplex PCR; TCRdb stores in-frame clones only, minus some. The data hold roughly 230,000 clones, with 85% observed a single time. Sequenced material: PBMCs or T cells enriched from blood (not recorded which). Every receptor here comes from a woman aged 45 to 65 who had been exposed to COVID-19. The CDR3 runs from the conserved cysteine through the conserved F or W. Each record gives: J gene, V gene, D gene, clone size, CDR3 protein, CDR3 DNA. A D gene is named only where the DNA matches it firmly. Some rows have no size entry. The others give once, few or many, or a class for an expanded clone.

TRBJ1-2,TRBV12-3/TRBV12-4,-,-,CASSLRGGYTF,TGTGCCAGCAGTTTGCGGGGAGGCTACACCTTC
TRBJ1-4,TRBV5-1,-,-,CASSLGTAGGLFF,TGCGCCAGCAGCTTGGGGACAGCGGGGGGACTGTTTTTT
TRBJ1-2,TRBV2,-,-,CASSEDSSNYGYTF,TGTGCCAGCAGTGAAGACTCAAGTAACTATGGCTACACCTTC
TRBJ2-7,TRBV7-7,TRBD1,few,CASSFDRTGEQYF,TGTGCCAGCAGCTTCGACAGGACAGGAGAGCAGTACTTC
TRBJ1-2,TRBV4-1,TRBD1,once,CASSPRTLQGAKKDGYTF,TGCGCCAGCAGCCCTCGTACGTTACAGGGGGCTAAAAAGGATGGCTACACCTTC
TRBJ2-4,TRBV5-1,-,-,CASSPGGLAKNIQYF,TGCGCCAGCAGCCCTGGAGGGCTAGCCAAAAACATTCAGTACTTC
TRBJ2-3,TRBV5-6,-,-,CASSLTTSTDTQYF,TGTGCCAGCAGCTTGACTACTAGCACAGATACGCAGTATTTT
TRBJ1-1,TRBV29-1,-,-,CSVLPGGGGNTEAFF,TGCAGCGTCCTGCCCGGGGGCGGGGGGAACACTGAAGCTTTCTTT
TRBJ2-5,TRBV21-1,-,-,CASSNLQGIAGETQYF,TGTGCCAGCAGCAATCTCCAGGGGATAGCGGGGGAGACCCAGTACTTC
TRBJ1-6,TRBV11-2,-,-,CASSSLNSPLHF,TGTGCCAGCAGTTCCCTTAATTCACCCCTCCACTTT
TRBJ2-7,TRBV27,-,-,CASSRRGQNSYEQYF,TGTGCCAGCAGTCGGCGGGGCCAGAACTCCTACGAGCAGTACTTC
TRBJ1-3,TRBV11-2,-,-,CASSFSGPATIYF,TGTGCCAGCAGCTTCTCAGGGCCAGCCACCATATATTTT
TRBJ1-1,TRBV6-2/TRBV6-3,-,once,CASSRPGLPGEAFF,TGTGCCAGCAGTCGTCCGGGACTTCCAGGGGAAGCTTTCTTT
TRBJ1-2,TRBV28,-,-,CASSPPGGVPNYGYTF,TGTGCCAGCAGTCCCCCGGGGGGCGTACCGAACTATGGCTACACCTTC
TRBJ1-5,TRBV2,-,-,CAGRRGANQPQHF,TGTGCCGGACGACGGGGGGCCAATCAGCCCCAGCATTTT
TRBJ2-2,TRBV6-5,-,-,CASNGGPNTGELFF,TGTGCCAGCAACGGGGGACCGAACACCGGGGAGCTGTTTTTT
TRBJ2-7,TRBV4-3,-,once,CASSQDGKGMGYEQYF,TGCGCCAGCAGCCAAGATGGGAAGGGGATGGGCTACGAGCAGTACTTC
TRBJ1-4,TRBV12-3/TRBV12-4,-,-,CASRRGEKLFF,TGTGCCAGCAGAAGGGGGGAAAAACTGTTTTTT
TRBJ2-1,TRBV6-1,-,-,CASGRDSLNEQFF,TGTGCCAGCGGGCGGGACAGTCTAAATGAGCAGTTCTTC
TRBJ2-1,TRBV7-3,-,-,CASSLDPTGGRVF,TGTGCCAGCAGCTTAGACCCCACTGGGGGCAGGGTCTTC
TRBJ1-1,TRBV16,-,-,CASSSTPENTEAFF,TGTGCCAGCAGCTCCACTCCTGAGAACACTGAAGCTTTCTTT
TRBJ1-3,TRBV11-2,-,-,CASRPLDSGNTIYF,TGTGCCAGCAGACCCTTAGACTCTGGAAACACCATATATTTT
TRBJ1-4,TRBV11-2,-,-,CASSPNSRRGEKLFF,TGTGCCAGCAGCCCAAACTCCCGAAGGGGTGAAAAACTGTTTTTT
TRBJ1-1,TRBV5-1,-,-,CASNSAGGQTEAFF,TGCGCCAGCAACTCGGCCGGTGGGCAAACTGAAGCTTTCTTT
TRBJ1-1,TRBV25-1,-,once,CASSSQGSGTEAFF,TGTGCCAGCAGTTCCCAGGGTTCGGGCACTGAAGCTTTCTTT
TRBJ2-7,TRBV28,TRBD1,-,CASSRPQGASYEQYF,TGTGCCAGCAGTCGACCACAGGGGGCCTCCTACGAGCAGTACTTC
TRBJ1-4,TRBV7-2,-,-,CASSPEVANEKLFF,TGTGCCAGCAGCCCCGAGGTAGCTAATGAAAAACTGTTTTTT
TRBJ2-3,TRBV11-2,TRBD2,-,CASSSSGGPDTQYF,TGTGCCAGCAGCTCCAGCGGGGGGCCCGATACGCAGTATTTT
TRBJ1-4,TRBV3-1/TRBV3-2,-,once,CASSQHSGTNEKLFF,TGTGCCAGCAGCCAACATTCCGGGACAAACGAAAAACTGTTTTTT
TRBJ2-5,TRBV20-1,-,-,CSARVVETQYF,TGCAGTGCTAGGGTAGTGGAGACCCAGTACTTC
TRBJ1-2,TRBV18,TRBD1,-,CASSDRGDYGYTF,TGTGCCAGCTCAGACAGGGGCGACTATGGCTACACCTTC
TRBJ1-2,TRBV2,TRBD1,few,CASSEGQDYGYTF,TGTGCCAGCAGTGAGGGACAGGACTATGGCTACACCTTC
TRBJ1-1,TRBV6-5,-,-,CAAQAHRASTEAFF,TGTGCCGCCCAAGCCCACAGGGCGAGCACTGAAGCTTTCTTT
TRBJ2-3,TRBV4-3,TRBD2,-,CASSHLGSGGAGTDTQYF,TGCGCCAGCAGCCACCTAGGTAGCGGGGGGGCCGGGACAGATACGCAGTATTTT
TRBJ1-1,TRBV6-6,-,few,CASSPGTRVAFF,TGTGCCAGCAGCCCCGGAACGCGGGTAGCTTTCTTT
TRBJ1-1,TRBV18,-,-,CASSFGSTEAFF,TGTGCCAGCTCCTTCGGGAGCACTGAAGCTTTCTTT
TRBJ1-4,TRBV7-6,-,-,CASSLIAGISGELFF,TGTGCCAGCAGCTTAATAGCGGGGATTTCAGGGGAACTGTTTTTT
TRBJ2-1,TRBV5-7,TRBD2,-,CASSFRLAGGVSHEQFF,TGTGCCAGCAGCTTCCGACTAGCGGGGGGAGTTAGTCATGAGCAGTTCTTC
TRBJ2-3,TRBV6-5,-,-,CASSATSTDTQYF,TGTGCCAGCTCCGCGACAAGCACAGATACGCAGTATTTT
TRBJ2-7,TRBV21-1,-,-,CASSLWTGRVEQYF,TGTGCCAGCAGCCTCTGGACAGGAAGGGTCGAGCAGTACTTC